Reported below is one T cell receptor beta chain. These data are taken from a study of CD8 T cells in Susac syndrome. The TEMRA cells underwent FACS enrichment, while the CD8+ and CD4+ T cells underwent negative isolation. The CDR3 totals 16 residues. The germline gives CDR1 KGHDR, CDR2 SFDVKD. Losses at the gene ends were 4 bases for V and 8 bases for J; bases not matched to a gene: 11. Random hexamers were used to reverse transcribe about 0.5 to 1 ug of RNA. By means of immunoSEQ multiplex PCR, TCR beta CDR3 spanning 54 Vbeta and 13 Jbeta underwent amplification. TCRdb ran MiXCR on the immunoSEQ multiplex PCR reads and lists one entry per CDR3 protein. The profile covers around 190,000 distinct CDR3 sequences, with roughly 94% appearing a single time and 0.085% to 0.12% taken by the ten largest.

The receptor was isolated from a human donor in good health. The sequencing input was CD4+ T cells from PBMCs. The chain employs TRBV24-1 and TRBJ2-1; 9 bases line up with TRBD1. CDR3 sequence reads: CATSDPNRGLRDEQFF. The CDR3 region has the DNA TGTGCCACCAGTGACCCGAACAGGGGGCTTCGGGATGAGCAGTTCTTC.